The 19 T cell receptor beta chains below were found in one sample sequenced in a study of cytomegalovirus exposure and HLA in healthy donors. PCR used 60 Vbeta primers and 13 Jbeta primers. This table comes from immunoSEQ multiplex PCR, and its TCRdb copy is limited to in-frame clones, with some not included. The sample shows about 130,000 clones, under 80% of them seen only once. What was sequenced was PBMCs. The receptor set was obtained from a man younger than 30 in good health and CMV-seropositive.

The chain carries TRBV28 and TRBJ1-2; a weak D match, TRBD1 (5 bases). The CDR3 sequence is 14 residues long. The germline V gene has CDR1 MDHEN and CDR2 SYDVKM. With 2 bases removed from V and 3 bases from J, the gap between germline ends came to 10 bases. CDR3 DNA: TGTGCCAGCAGTTTACAGGGAGGGTACTATGGCTACACCTTC. The encoded protein is CASSLQGGYYGYTF.

The DNA of the CDR3 is TGTGCCAGCAGTTCAGGGGCTGGTCAGCCCCAGCATTTT. Amino acids: CASSSGAGQPQHF. The chain recombines TRBV6-5 with TRBJ1-5; weak D call: TRBD1 (6 bases). Germline assignment: CDR1 MNHEY and CDR2 SVGAGI. Between the trimmed V and J ends, which lost 4 bases and 6 bases, there was a span of 10 bases. The CDR3 consists of 13 residues.

The genes are TRBV5-1 and TRBJ2-2; D uncertain. The CDR3 spans 15 residues. Germline V CDR1 and CDR2: SGHRS, YFSETQ. The germline V and J ends were trimmed by 4 bases and 4 bases, with 14 bases remaining between them. CDR3 coding DNA: TGCGCCAGCAGCCTTGACACCCCCCGCACCGGGGAGCTGTTTTTT. Translation: CASSLDTPRTGELFF.

The V and J genes are TRBV28 and TRBJ2-7, with 7 nucleotides matching TRBD1. CDR3 size: 15 residues. Per the germline V gene, CDR1 is MDHEN and CDR2 is SYDVKM. The V gene end was trimmed by 8 bases and the J gene end by 6 bases; junction bases not matched to a gene: 16. The CDR3 nucleotides are TGTGCCAGCGTTCCGACCGGGACAGTAAATTTCGAGCAGTACTTC. Translated, it gives CASVPTGTVNFEQYF. Complete variable domain (other parts from reference TRBV28 and TRBJ2-7): DVKVTQSSRYLVKRTGEKVFLECVQDMDHENMFWYRQDPGLGLRLIYFSYDVKMKEKGDIPEGYSVSREKKERFSLILESASTNQTSMYLCASVPTGTVNFEQYFGPGTRLTVT.

The rearrangement links TRBV30 to TRBJ2-7; D remains ambiguous. Germline V gene sequence: CDR1 GTSNPN, CDR2 SVGIG (reference sequence). The CDR3 is made up of 14 amino acids. V was pared by 0 bases and J by 0 bases, with 9 bases between. CDR3 DNA: TGTGCCTGGAGTGTACGGCGGCTCTCCTACGAGCAGTACTTC. Its translation: CAWSVRRLSYEQYF.

V usage is TRBV6-5 and J usage is TRBJ2-7; no clear D. The CDR3 sequence is 13 residues long. Germline V gene sequence: CDR1 MNHEY, CDR2 SVGAGI. V was cut by 0 bases and J by 6 bases, with 9 bases left in between. CDR3 sequence reads: CASSYSPLGEQYF. For the CDR3, the DNA is TGTGCCAGCAGTTACTCCCCCCTCGGCGAGCAGTACTTC.

The chain is built from TRBV27 and TRBJ2-1, with 8 bases that match TRBD2. The CDR3 has 15 amino acids. Trimming cost V 5 bases and J 4 bases; bases outside gene matches: 7. Germline V gene lookup returns CDR1 MNHEY and CDR2 SMNVEV (reference sequence). This CDR3 is CASSPGASGYNEQFF. The CDR3 nucleotides read TGTGCCAGCAGTCCCGGAGCTAGCGGGTACAATGAGCAGTTCTTC.

This clone was observed once. The junction departs from the called germline gene at one end, perhaps through a read error. The chain links TRBV29-1 to TRBJ2-7; 7 bases map to TRBD2. The CDR3 length is 15 residues. Germline V CDR1 and CDR2: SQVTM, ANQGSEA. The DNA for the CDR3 is TGCAGCGTTGAAGACCCCCTAGCGGCGAACTACGGGCAGTACTTC. It yields the protein CSVEDPLAANYGQYF.

V usage is TRBV10-3 and J usage is TRBJ1-1; perhaps TRBD1 as D (5 bases). This CDR3 is 12 amino acids long. The V gene lost 9 bases and the J gene lost 4 bases, with 12 bases spanning the gap. The germline V gene encodes CDR1 ENHRY and CDR2 SYGVKD. The CDR3 coding sequence is TGTGCCATTCGGGGGGTTGGCACTGAAGCTTTCTTT. It yields the protein CAIRGVGTEAFF.

This clone has just one count. V gene TRBV6-5 combines with J gene TRBJ2-7; D is perhaps TRBD1 (5 bases). The CDR3 has 15 amino acids. V lost 5 bases and J lost 1, with 15 bases in between. Germline V CDR1 and CDR2: MNHEY, SVGAGI. The CDR3 loop is CASSGTDTGSYEQYF. The CDR3 nucleotides are TGTGCCAGCAGTGGAACGGACACCGGGTCCTACGAGCAGTACTTC.

V and J are TRBV7-2 and TRBJ2-5; D not resolved. V was pared by 1 base and J by 1 base, with 10 bases between. In germline, CDR1 is SGHTA, CDR2 FQGNSA. This CDR3 is 15 amino acids long. The CDR3 protein is CASSLVSHPQETQYF. For the CDR3, the DNA is TGTGCCAGCAGCTTAGTTTCACACCCCCAAGAGACCCAGTACTTC.

In its sample, this clone was seen once. This rearrangement joins TRBV13 to TRBJ2-1, with 15 nucleotides matching TRBD2. The CDR3 is 17 amino acids. Germline V gives CDR1 PRHDT, CDR2 FYEKMQ (reference sequence). The J segment lost 10 bases and the V segment lost 0 bases, leaving 7 bases of the junction unmatched. CDR3 amino acids: CASSLGLGLAGGQEQFF. The CDR3 nucleotides read TGTGCCAGCAGCTTAGGCCTAGGACTAGCGGGGGGGCAGGAGCAGTTCTTC.

V is TRBV7-9 and J is TRBJ2-4; 11 nucleotides align to TRBD2. CDR1 is SEHNR, CDR2 FQNEAQ, per germline (reference sequence). The CDR3 length is 14 residues. V was pared by 6 bases and J by 10 bases, with 8 bases of the junction left unmatched. CDR3 nucleotides: TGTGCCAGCAGTCCCGGGACTAGCGGTATAATTCAGTACTTC. This gives the protein CASSPGTSGIIQYF.

About this clone itself: One end of the junction is discordant with germline, which a read error may explain. The V gene is TRBV7-7, the J gene TRBJ2-7; the D call may be TRBD1 or TRBD2 (5 bases each). The CDR3 is 14 residues long. Germline CDR1 is SSHAT and CDR2 is FNYEAQ (reference sequence). Here the CDR3 reads CASSLAQGPYEQYF. The CDR3 nucleotides read TGTGCTAGCAGCTTAGCGCAGGGTCCCTACGAGCAGTACTTC.

Points on this clone: The conserved final phenylalanine or tryptophan is absent from the CDR3, which likely points to a read error. The rearrangement links TRBV15 to TRBJ1-1, with D unclear. V lost 0 bases and J lost 7, with 3 bases in between. CDR3 size: 11 residues. Germline V lookup: CDR1 LNHNV, CDR2 YYDKDF (reference sequence). This CDR3 reads CATSRDFEAFL. As DNA, the CDR3 is TGTGCCACCAGCAGAGACTTTGAAGCTTTCCTT.

The V gene is TRBV30, the J gene TRBJ2-3, with TRBD1 matching over 8 bases. Germline CDR1 and CDR2: GTSNPN and SVGIG (reference sequence). The CDR3 contains 14 residues. V was clipped by 5 bases and J by 2 bases; unmatched bases: 6. CDR3 bases: TGTGCCTGGTCACCGGGACAGGACACAGATACGCAGTATTTT. Its translation: CAWSPGQDTDTQYF.

The V and J genes are TRBV21-1 and TRBJ2-7; TRBD2 was called by the table and not checked on the DNA. TRBV21-1 is designated a pseudogene. There are 13 residues in the CDR3. In DNA form, the CDR3 reads TGTGCCATCAGGGGGTGGGAGGCGGACGAGCAGTACTTC. Its translation is CAIRGWEADEQYF.

About this clone itself: The same CDR3 can be traced to other DNA sequences in this sample. V usage is TRBV28 and J usage is TRBJ1-5; D is uncertain. Germline V lookup: CDR1 MDHEN, CDR2 SYDVKM. Trimming removed 2 bases at V and 2 bases at J, with 7 bases between. There are 14 residues in the CDR3. CDR3 residues: CASSLGRGNQPQHF. Here the CDR3 DNA reads TGTGCCAGCAGTTTAGGCCGGGGCAATCAGCCCCAGCATTTT.

The chain couples TRBV11-3 to TRBJ2-3, with 10 positions matching TRBD2. Trimming cost V 1 base and J 4 bases; bases outside gene matches: 2. This CDR3 has 15 amino acids. CDR1 SGHNT and CDR2 YENEEA come from the germline V gene. CDR3: CASSLGSGRSDTQYF. The CDR3, as DNA: TGTGCCAGCAGCTTAGGTAGCGGGAGGTCAGATACGCAGTATTTT.